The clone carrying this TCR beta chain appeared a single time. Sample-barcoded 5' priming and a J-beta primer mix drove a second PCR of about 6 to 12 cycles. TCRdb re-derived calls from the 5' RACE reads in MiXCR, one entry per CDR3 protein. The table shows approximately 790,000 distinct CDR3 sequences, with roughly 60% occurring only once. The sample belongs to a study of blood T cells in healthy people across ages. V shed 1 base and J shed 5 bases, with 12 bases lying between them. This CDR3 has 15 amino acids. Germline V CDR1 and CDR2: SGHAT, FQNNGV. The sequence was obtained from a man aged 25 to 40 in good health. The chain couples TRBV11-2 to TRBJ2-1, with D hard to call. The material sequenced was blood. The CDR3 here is CASSLGIKPHNEQFF. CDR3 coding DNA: TGTGCCAGCAGCTTAGGCATAAAACCCCACAATGAGCAGTTCTTC.